The next 6 T cell receptor beta chains were all read from a single sample in a study of blood T cell repertoires in COVID-19. Repertoires were generated with immunoSEQ multiplex PCR, while TCRdb's copy carries only in-frame clones and drops some. Of 250,000 to 300,000 clones listed, roughly 85% were seen once; the top ten hold 3.5% to 5.5%. Sample: peripheral blood. These receptors all come from a man aged 55 to 69 who had recovered from COVID-19.

This clone was picked up one time. The chain couples TRBV2 to TRBJ2-6, with TRBD1 identical over 10 bases. The CDR3 totals 17 residues. The germline CDR1 and CDR2 sequences are SNHLY and FYNNEI. V shed 6 bases and J 0 bases; nucleotides not matched to a gene: 5. Here the CDR3 reads CASRRDRGASGANVLTF. The CDR3 DNA follows: TGTGCCAGCAGGAGGGACAGGGGAGCCTCTGGGGCCAACGTCCTGACTTTC.

In nucleotides, the CDR3 is TGCAGCGTTGGGGGGACACCGACCTACGAGCAGTACTTC. This translates into CSVGGTPTYEQYF. The chain joins TRBV29-1 to TRBJ2-7; the D gene is possibly TRBD1 (6 bases). This CDR3 is built from 13 residues. CDR1 is SQVTM, CDR2 ANQGSEA, per germline. V was trimmed by 4 bases and J by 2 bases, leaving 12 bases between them.

The chain is built from TRBV4-2 and TRBJ2-3; a weak D match, TRBD2 (7 bases). This CDR3 spans 18 amino acids. V lost 0 bases to trimming and J lost 7 bases, with 23 bases between them. The V gene's germline CDR1 is LGHNA and CDR2 YNFKEQ. Written as DNA, the CDR3 is TGTGCCAGCAGCCAAGATCTTTCGGCGGGGGCCATCACCTATACGCAGTATTTT. It codes for CASSQDLSAGAITYTQYF.

J is TRBJ1-2 and V is TRBV5-5, with TRBD1 matching 9 bases. CDR1 and CDR2 from the germline V gene are SGHKS and YYEKEE (reference sequence). CDR3 length: 15 amino acids. V dropped 4 bases and J dropped 2; count of bases not matched to a gene: 6. This chain's CDR3 is CASSPTGGANYGYTF. The DNA of the CDR3 is TGTGCCAGCAGCCCCACAGGGGGCGCGAACTATGGCTACACCTTC.

This chain joins TRBV5-1 and TRBJ2-3, with 10 bases fitting TRBD1. The CDR3 has 16 amino acids. V dropped 4 bases and J dropped 3; count of bases not matched to a gene: 8. The germline V gene encodes CDR1 SGHRS and CDR2 YFSETQ. CDR3 amino acids: CASSRDRGSGTDTQYF. Here the CDR3 DNA reads TGCGCCAGCAGCCGGGACAGGGGTTCAGGAACAGATACGCAGTATTTT.

The CDR3 protein is CASSQATGTSGASTDTQYF. The CDR3 DNA follows: TGTGCCAGCAGCCAAGCTACCGGGACTAGCGGGGCTAGCACAGATACGCAGTATTTT. This sequence joins TRBV4-2 and TRBJ2-3; 13 bases fit TRBD2. This CDR3 spans 19 amino acids. J gave up 0 bases and V 1 base, and 7 bases lay outside the gene matches. Germline CDR1 LGHNA, CDR2 YNFKEQ.